This record concerns one TCR beta chain sequence. No antigen is known for it. This specimen comes from a study of memory CD4+ T cells and cytomegalovirus serostatus. Turning to the study itself: This sample comes from healthy Belgian adults, several CMV seropositive, 24 seronegative.

The method was immunoSEQ multiplex PCR; TCRdb's version includes in-frame clones alone and lacks a portion of them. Of about 59,000 clones in the sample, approximately 78% were seen once. The germline CDR1 and CDR2 sequences are MDHEN and SYDVKM. CDR3 length: 15 amino acids. J lost 7 bases, V lost 4 bases, and 12 bases had no gene match. General study results and limits: Repertoires predicted CMV serostatus with median bootstrapped AUC of 0.95.

The sort gate was single viable CD3+CD4+CD8-CD45RO+ cells for memory CD4+ T cells. This chain uses TRBV28 with TRBJ2-7, with 8 bases lining up with TRBD1. The TCR originated in an adult in good health and CMV-seronegative. The sequenced sample was memory CD4+ T cells from blood. CDR3 DNA: TGTGCCAGCAGTTCTATCGGGACAGGTTCTGGGGAGCAGTACTTC. Protein: CASSSIGTGSGEQYF. Full variable domain (remainder filled in from reference TRBV28 and TRBJ2-7): DVKVTQSSRYLVKRTGEKVFLECVQDMDHENMFWYRQDPGLGLRLIYFSYDVKMKEKGDIPEGYSVSREKKERFSLILESASTNQTSMYLCASSSIGTGSGEQYFGPGTRLTVT.